Presented here are 20 T cell receptor beta chains from one specimen sequenced in a study of PD-L1 blockade in urothelial cancer (dated by TCRdb to about 2017). The library came from the immunoSEQ multiplex PCR assay. Entries here come from immuneACCESS through TCRdb and include only in-frame sequences with V and J called. Some clones fail to appear in such tables; in the studies checked, an unresolved V gene covers under half of the shortfall, and the cause of the remainder is unknown. A total of 120,000 or so clones appear in this sample, more than 70% of them only once. 2% to 2.5% of the sample comes from the top ten. The sample's time point label, in plain terms: peripheral blood 6 weeks after treatment start. The input for sequencing was PBMCs, taken around atezolizumab (anti-PD-L1) treatment. These receptors all come from a man in his fifties with urothelial cancer.

The chain employs TRBV5-1 and TRBJ1-1; weak D call: TRBD1 (5 bases). In germline, CDR1 is SGHRS, CDR2 YFSETQ. Trimming took off 5 bases at V and 1 base at J, with 15 bases between the two ends. This CDR3 has 15 residues. The CDR3 nucleotides read TGCGCCAGCAGAGAACAGCCGACAGAGAACACTGAAGCTTTCTTT. Translating gives CASREQPTENTEAFF.

The chain links TRBV2 to TRBJ1-4; the D gene is possibly TRBD1 (5 bases). The CDR3 runs to 13 residues. Trimming shortened V by 6 bases and J by 7 bases, and 12 bases separated the two germline ends. Germline values: CDR1 SNHLY, CDR2 FYNNEI. CDR3 residues: CASRRGDVEKLFF. The CDR3 DNA is TGTGCCAGCAGAAGGGGCGATGTTGAAAAACTGTTTTTT.

This clone was seen a handful of times. The gene calls are TRBV6-6 and TRBJ1-1; no clear D gene. The CDR3 covers 14 residues. Trimming stripped 2 bases from V and 4 bases from J, with 11 bases between. Germline lookup yields CDR1 MNHNY and CDR2 SVGAGI (reference sequence). As DNA, the CDR3 is TGTGCCAGCAGTTACGACCCCCGGGGCACTGAAGCTTTCTTT. As protein: CASSYDPRGTEAFF.

Concerning this clone itself: At one end the junction does not follow the germline gene, possibly because of a read error. The J gene is TRBJ2-3, the V gene TRBV11-2; 8 bases are a match to TRBD2. This CDR3 has 14 residues. Germline V CDR1 and CDR2: SGHAT, FQNNGV. The CDR3: CASSQSGSRDTQYF. In DNA, the CDR3 is TGTGCCAGCAGCCAAAGCGGGAGCAGAGATACGCAGTATTTT.

CDR3 DNA sequence: TGTGCCAGCAGTTACAAGGTAGCGGGAACCTACGAGCAGTACTTC. Translating gives CASSYKVAGTYEQYF. The rearrangement joins TRBV6-6 to TRBJ2-7, with 8 bases lining up with TRBD2. V lost 2 bases to trimming and J lost 2 bases; unmatched junction nucleotides: 5. The CDR3 totals 15 residues. Germline CDR1 is MNHNY and CDR2 is SVGAGI (reference sequence).

The chain recombines TRBV29-1 with TRBJ1-3; 7 bases are shared with TRBD1. Trimming removed 7 bases from V and 0 bases from J; junction bases left unmatched: 6. Germline V gives CDR1 SQVTM, CDR2 ANQGSEA. The length of the CDR3 is 14 residues. The CDR3 protein is CSAGQQSSGNTIYF. The CDR3 DNA sequence: TGCAGCGCGGGACAGCAAAGCTCTGGAAACACCATATATTTT.

CDR3 loop: CASSPLAGALYEQFF. The DNA of the CDR3 is TGTGCCAGCAGCCCCCTAGCGGGAGCCTTGTATGAGCAGTTCTTC. This chain connects TRBV7-9 to TRBJ2-1, with 10 nucleotides matching TRBD2. The CDR3 spans 15 residues. The V segment lost 5 bases and the J segment 8 bases; nucleotides outside the gene matches: 9. Germline V lookup: CDR1 SEHNR, CDR2 FQNEAQ (reference sequence).

The V and J genes are TRBV2 and TRBJ2-7, with a tentative D call TRBD1 (6 bases). The germline gives CDR1 SNHLY, CDR2 FYNNEI. The CDR3 contains 13 residues. The V gene lost 3 bases and the J gene lost 2 bases, with 8 bases spanning the gap. Here the CDR3 DNA reads TGTGCCAGCAGTGAGTCAGGGGCCTACGAGCAGTACTTC. This sequence encodes CASSESGAYEQYF.

The rearrangement uses TRBV28 and TRBJ2-7; D ambiguous. V lost 6 bases to trimming and J lost 5 bases, with 17 bases between them. The CDR3 has 14 amino acids. From germline, CDR1 is MDHEN and CDR2 SYDVKM. The CDR3 is CASREETRVHEQYF. The CDR3, as DNA: TGTGCCAGCAGAGAGGAAACCAGAGTCCACGAGCAGTACTTC.

As DNA, the CDR3 is TGTGCCAGCTCACAGGGGGTTGGGGCCAACGTCCTGACTTTC. Amino acid sequence: CASSQGVGANVLTF. The rearrangement uses TRBV18 and TRBJ2-6; D is possibly TRBD1 (6 bases). CDR1 is KGHSH, CDR2 LQKENI, per germline. There are 14 residues in the CDR3. V was clipped by 4 bases and J by 3 bases, with 7 bases between them.

V and J are TRBV9 and TRBJ2-1, with TRBD1 matching over 7 bases. The germline gives CDR1 SGDLS, CDR2 YYNGEE. Germline trimming cut 4 bases from V and 5 bases from J; bases unmatched to any gene: 9. The CDR3 extends over 15 amino acids. The CDR3 is CASSLTGQRDNEQFF. DNA of the CDR3: TGTGCCAGCAGCCTAACGGGACAGAGAGACAATGAGCAGTTCTTC.

The gene calls are TRBV28 and TRBJ2-7; D may be TRBD1 (7 bases). V lost 6 bases to trimming and J lost 4 bases, with 19 bases between them. CDR1 MDHEN and CDR2 SYDVKM come from the germline V gene. The CDR3 is 15 amino acids. This chain's CDR3 is CASSTPAGGTYEQYF. For the CDR3, the DNA is TGTGCCAGCAGCACACCTGCAGGGGGGACGTACGAGCAGTACTTC.

This sequence joins TRBV6-4 and TRBJ1-1; D not certain. From germline, CDR1 is MRHNA and CDR2 SNTAGT. Trimming left V 6 bases short and J 2 bases short, with 13 bases between. This CDR3 is built from 14 residues. Here the CDR3 DNA reads TGTGCCAGCAGCCGGGAAGGCGGAAACACTGAAGCTTTCTTT. It is translated as CASSREGGNTEAFF.

DNA of the CDR3: TGTGCCAGCAGCCTCGGGACTAGCGGGAGTTGGGGGACCGGGGAGCTGTTTTTT. This codes for CASSLGTSGSWGTGELFF. V is TRBV7-9 and J is TRBJ2-2, with TRBD2 matching over 14 bases. The CDR3 is made up of 18 amino acids. The J segment lost 5 bases and the V segment lost 5 bases, leaving 10 bases of the junction unmatched. Germline V lookup: CDR1 SEHNR, CDR2 FQNEAQ (reference sequence).

The CDR3 here is CASHGQGTHEQYF. CDR3 sequence (DNA): TGTGCCAGCCATGGACAGGGAACCCACGAGCAGTACTTC. This chain connects TRBV28 to TRBJ2-7; 8 nucleotides line up with TRBD1. The germline V gene has CDR1 MDHEN and CDR2 SYDVKM. V was clipped by 8 bases and J by 5 bases; unmatched bases: 8. The CDR3 totals 13 residues.

J is TRBJ1-1 and V is TRBV15; 10 positions agree with TRBD1. The CDR3 is made up of 16 amino acids. CDR1 and CDR2 (germline): LNHNV, YYDKDF (reference sequence). After removal of 2 bases from V and 4 bases from J, the junction contained 7 bases not matched to a gene. The CDR3 coding sequence is TGTGCCACCAGCAGACGTACGGGACAGGGGACCACTGAAGCTTTCTTT. It encodes CATSRRTGQGTTEAFF.

In this sample, this clone turned up once. The DNA of the CDR3 is TGTGCCAGCACCCCCGACAGGGACACAGATACGCAGTATTTT. Protein: CASTPDRDTDTQYF. This rearrangement joins TRBV2 to TRBJ2-3, with 7 bases aligning to TRBD1. J gave up 2 bases and V 7 bases, and 6 bases lay outside the gene matches. CDR3 length: 14 residues. Germline assignment: CDR1 SNHLY and CDR2 FYNNEI.

V gene TRBV5-1 combines with J gene TRBJ1-4, with D perhaps matching TRBD1 (5 bases). Trimming removed 2 bases from V and 8 bases from J, with 13 bases in between. Per germline, CDR1 SGHRS and CDR2 YFSETQ. The CDR3 runs to 14 residues. The CDR3 nucleotides are TGCGCCAGCAGCTTCGGTCAGGGAAGAGAAAAACTGTTTTTT. It is translated as CASSFGQGREKLFF.

The J gene is TRBJ1-5, the V gene TRBV6-4, with unresolved D. V was clipped by 6 bases and J by 4 bases, with 13 bases between them. This CDR3 is 14 amino acids long. Per germline, CDR1 MRHNA and CDR2 SNTAGT. CDR3 residues: CASSPEPKNQPQHF. The CDR3 coding sequence is TGTGCCAGCAGCCCTGAACCTAAGAATCAGCCCCAGCATTTT.

This clone was seen just once. The limits of the CDR3 on the DNA are not certain, so only TCRdb's listed CDR3 is given. The rearrangement uses TRBV29-1 and TRBJ2-3; the DNA was not used to check the table's D call, TRBD1. The CDR3 extends over 11 residues, inclusive of both ends. The germline V gene encodes CDR1 SQVTM and CDR2 ANQGSEA. The CDR3: CSVGSGASTYF.